Presented here are 6 T cell receptor beta chains from one specimen sequenced in a study of cytomegalovirus exposure and HLA in healthy donors. The PCR employed 60 Vbeta primers together with 13 Jbeta primers. Sequencing used immunoSEQ multiplex PCR; TCRdb keeps in-frame clones, though not all of them. This sample yields approximately 120,000 clones, of which more than 60% are seen a single time; about 13% belongs to the top ten. What was sequenced was PBMCs. These receptors came from a woman aged 55-70 years in good health and CMV-seropositive.

Of note for this clone: This CDR3 fails to terminate in the conserved phenylalanine or tryptophan, so it likely reflects a read error. This chain joins TRBV29-1 and TRBJ2-7, with 7 bases identical to TRBD1. The CDR3 is 14 amino acids. Trimming took 3 bases from V and 3 from J; bases not matched to a gene: 8. Germline V gives CDR1 SQVTM, CDR2 ANQGSEA. DNA for the CDR3: TGCAGCGTTGACTTCCGGGACAGAGGCTACGAGCAGTACCTC. Translating gives CSVDFRDRGYEQYL.

The V call is TRBV5-1, the J call TRBJ2-3; TRBD2 matches 8 bases. The CDR3 spans 15 residues. The J segment lost 0 bases and the V segment lost 5 bases, leaving 5 bases of the junction unmatched. Germline V gene data show CDR1 as SGHRS and CDR2 as YFSETQ. For the CDR3, the DNA is TGCGCCAGCAGACAACTAGCGGCTAGCACAGATACGCAGTATTTT. It translates to CASRQLAASTDTQYF. Using reference TRBV5-1 and TRBJ2-3 for the parts outside the CDR3, the full variable domain is KAGVTQTPRYLIKTRGQQVTLSCSPISGHRSVSWYQQTPGQGLQFLFEYFSETQRNKGNFPGRFSGRQFSNSRSEMNVSTLELGDSALYLCASRQLAASTDTQYFGPGTRLTVL.

The chain is built from TRBV6-5 and TRBJ2-2; the match to TRBD1 covers 10 bases. The CDR3 is 13 residues long. Germline V gene sequence: CDR1 MNHEY, CDR2 SVGAGI. Trimming removed 6 bases from V and 6 bases from J; junction bases left unmatched: 1. The CDR3 loop is CASRGTGAGELFF. The CDR3 nucleotides read TGTGCCAGCAGGGGGACAGGGGCCGGGGAGCTGTTTTTT.

V is TRBV4-3 and J is TRBJ2-3, with TRBD2 identical over 13 bases. CDR3 length: 17 residues. CDR1 and CDR2 from the germline V gene are LGHNA and YSLEER. V lost 3 bases, J lost 4 bases, and 7 bases stayed unmatched. CDR3 sequence reads: CASSQPSGLAGADTQYF. CDR3 in DNA: TGCGCCAGCAGCCAGCCCAGCGGACTAGCGGGGGCAGATACGCAGTATTTT.

The chain employs TRBV20-1 and TRBJ1-1, with D maybe TRBD1 (5 bases). The CDR3 loop spans 10 amino acids. Germline-derived CDR1 and CDR2 are DFQATT and SNEGSKA (reference sequence). V was trimmed by 5 bases and J by 8 bases, leaving 9 bases between them. The CDR3 nucleotides read TGCAGTGCTTCAGGGTACGAAGCTTTCTTT. Its protein is CSASGYEAFF.

The chain is built from TRBV5-1 and TRBJ2-7; 7 bases match TRBD1. Germline values: CDR1 SGHRS, CDR2 YFSETQ. The CDR3 contains 14 residues. Unmatched junction bases numbered 6, after V lost 4 bases and J lost 2 bases. The CDR3 sequence: CASSTGTETYEQYF. As DNA, the CDR3 is TGCGCCAGCAGCACCGGGACAGAAACCTACGAGCAGTACTTC.